Each of the 14 T cell receptor beta chains below was sequenced from the same sample in a study of blood T cell repertoires in COVID-19. Here immunoSEQ multiplex PCR was the method, and the copy in TCRdb shows in-frame clones only, minus some. The sample lists 150,000 to 200,000 clones, approximately 80% seen once, with 22% in the top ten. The sequenced sample consisted of peripheral blood. These TCRs come from a woman of 80 years or more with acute or convalescent COVID-19.

The J gene is TRBJ2-7, the V gene TRBV10-3, with 7 positions matching TRBD2. In germline, CDR1 is ENHRY, CDR2 SYGVKD. CDR3 size: 13 residues. The ends lost 5 bases at V and 6 bases at J; junction bases unmatched: 7. The CDR3, as DNA: TGTGCCATCAGTAAAGGGGAGGGAGGCGAGCAGTACTTC. Encoded protein: CAISKGEGGEQYF.

In its sample, this clone was seen a few times. The J gene is TRBJ2-7, the V gene TRBV23-1; 11 nucleotides align to TRBD1. TRBV23-1 belongs to the ORF category, with a function that is uncertain. The CDR3 runs 13 residues. Germline trimming cut 6 bases from V and 6 bases from J; bases unmatched to any gene: 4. This CDR3 reads CASRRGQGGEQYF. In DNA form, the CDR3 reads TGCGCCAGCAGACGGGGACAGGGGGGCGAGCAGTACTTC.

To note about this clone: A read error may produce the germline difference seen at one junction end. This CDR3 is also generated by other DNA sequences in the sample. The chain joins TRBV7-9 to TRBJ2-1, with 13 bases aligning to TRBD2. Germline lookup yields CDR1 SEHNR and CDR2 FQNEAQ (reference sequence). CDR3 length: 15 residues. The CDR3 region is CASSFGLAGAVEQFF. The CDR3 DNA sequence: TGCGCCAGCAGCTTCGGACTAGCGGGAGCAGTTGAGCAGTTCTTC.

V gene TRBV5-4 combines with J gene TRBJ2-1, with 7 bases lining up with TRBD2. There are 15 residues in the CDR3. CDR1 and CDR2 from the germline V gene are SGHNT and YYREEE (reference sequence). With V trimmed by 3 bases and J by 5 bases, 8 bases remained unmatched. The CDR3 sequence: CASSWSLAVNNEQFF. As DNA, the CDR3 is TGTGCCAGCAGCTGGTCGCTAGCGGTAAACAATGAGCAGTTCTTC.

V usage is TRBV3-1 (or the pseudogene TRBV3-2) and J usage is TRBJ2-7; 7 bases are shared with TRBD1. J lost 7 bases, V lost 0 bases, and 9 bases had no gene match. This CDR3 comprises 15 residues. CDR1 is LGHDT and CDR2 is YNNKEL in the germline V gene (reference sequence). The CDR3 coding sequence is TGTGCCAGCAGCCAAGACACCGGCAGGGGGAGAGAGCAGTACTTC. Translating gives CASSQDTGRGREQYF.

V usage is TRBV9 and J usage is TRBJ1-4; a weak D match, TRBD1 (5 bases). Germline lookup yields CDR1 SGDLS and CDR2 YYNGEE. Trimming pared 4 bases from V and 8 bases from J, leaving 18 bases between. The CDR3 is 15 residues long. CDR3 protein: CASSPQDTRIEKLFF. The CDR3 region has the DNA TGTGCCAGCAGCCCGCAGGACACCAGGATAGAAAAACTGTTTTTT. Variable domain in full (rest from reference TRBV9 and TRBJ1-4): DSGVTQTPKHLITATGQRVTLRCSPRSGDLSVYWYQQSLDQGLQFLIQYYNGEERAKGNILERFSAQQFPDLHSELNLSSLELGDSALYFCASSPQDTRIEKLFFGSGTQLSVL.

This clone was detected only a few times. This chain connects TRBV5-6 to TRBJ2-7, with a weak D call TRBD2 (6 bases). V was shortened by 0 bases and J by 2 bases, with 9 bases between the two germline ends. The CDR3 sequence is 14 residues long. Germline V gene lookup returns CDR1 SGHDT and CDR2 YYEEEE. The CDR3 reads CASSLELAAYEQYF. Written as DNA, the CDR3 is TGTGCCAGCAGCTTGGAACTAGCTGCCTACGAGCAGTACTTC.

The V and J genes are TRBV29-1 and TRBJ1-5, with D possibly being TRBD1 (6 bases). The CDR3 has 15 amino acids. CDR1 is SQVTM, CDR2 ANQGSEA, per germline. The V end lost 5 bases, the J end lost 0 bases, and 14 bases lay between the germline ends. Here the CDR3 reads CSVCTRDNSNQPQHF. The CDR3 DNA reads as TGCAGCGTTTGCACCCGGGACAATAGCAATCAGCCCCAGCATTTT.

Remarks on this clone: The same CDR3 is also encoded by other DNA sequences in this sample. The chain uses TRBV5-1 and TRBJ1-2; possible D gene TRBD1, 6 bases. Trimming pared 0 bases from V and 4 bases from J, leaving 10 bases between. The germline V gene encodes CDR1 SGHRS and CDR2 YFSETQ. This CDR3 contains 14 residues. The DNA for the CDR3 is TGCGCCAGCAGCTTGGCCCAGGACAGCTATGGCTACACCTTC. Protein product: CASSLAQDSYGYTF.

The genes are TRBV25-1 and TRBJ2-5, with D maybe TRBD2 (5 bases). Looked up from germline, CDR1 is MGHDK and CDR2 is SYGVNS. The CDR3 spans 14 residues. V shed 7 bases and J shed 5 bases, with 17 bases lying between them. The CDR3 reads CASTERAGGETQYF. CDR3 bases: TGTGCCAGCACCGAAAGGGCGGGCGGGGAGACCCAGTACTTC.

The rearrangement joins TRBV7-2 to TRBJ2-5; a weak D match, TRBD2 (5 bases). V was clipped by 0 bases and J by 5 bases, with 13 bases between them. This CDR3 region has 15 residues. Germline CDR1 SGHTA, CDR2 FQGNSA. CDR3 in DNA: TGTGCCAGCAGCTTAGCAATTGGGGAGTGGGAGACCCAGTACTTC. Translating gives CASSLAIGEWETQYF. The full variable domain, its missing parts supplied by reference TRBV7-2 and TRBJ2-5, is GAGVSQSPSNKVTEKGKDVELRCDPISGHTALYWYRQSLGQGLEFLIYFQGNSAPDKSGLPSDRFSAERTGGSVSTLTIQRTQQEDSAVYLCASSLAIGEWETQYFGPGTRLLVL.

This chain connects TRBV18 to TRBJ2-3, with 11 positions matching TRBD2. This CDR3 contains 16 residues. Germline V gives CDR1 KGHSH, CDR2 LQKENI. V lost 3 bases to trimming and J lost 1 base; unmatched junction nucleotides: 3. The CDR3 DNA sequence: TGTGCCAGCTCACCGATTAGCGGGAGGGGCACAGATACGCAGTATTTT. Amino acids: CASSPISGRGTDTQYF.

The chain couples TRBV27 to TRBJ2-7, with 7 bases aligning to TRBD1. CDR1 and CDR2 (germline): MNHEY, SMNVEV (reference sequence). J was trimmed by 3 bases and V by 3 bases; bases with no gene match: 2. The CDR3 is made up of 13 amino acids. The CDR3 coding sequence is TGTGCCAGCAGTTTTTGGGACAGCTACGAGCAGTACTTC. Amino acids: CASSFWDSYEQYF.

This clone was seen repeatedly, ten times or more. The V call is TRBV5-4, the J call TRBJ2-1; 7 nucleotides match TRBD1. This CDR3 comprises 15 residues. Germline lookup yields CDR1 SGHNT and CDR2 YYREEE (reference sequence). V gave up 4 bases and J gave up 5 bases; unmatched junction bases: 9. The CDR3 region has the DNA TGTGCCAGCAGCCCGCCGGGACAGAAGAACAATGAGCAGTTCTTC. Translated: CASSPPGQKNNEQFF.